The clone carrying this T cell receptor (beta chain) was seen only a few times. Its antigen is unidentified. Treatment denoted: oral pan-JAK inhibitor, 5-10 mg twice daily. RNA was isolated and reverse transcribed to cDNA, the sequencing template. Using immunoSEQ multiplex PCR, the repertoire was profiled, and TCRdb retains in-frame clones only, with some absent. The sample yields about 70,000 clones, 29% seen once. The sample comes from a study of CD8+ T cells in alopecia areata. Study-wide results and caveats: Expanded CD8+ clones among the top 100, and scalp clonality, were significantly decreased by tofacitinib.

This sample comprised CD8+ T cells sorted from blood, obtained at week 4, from a patient treated with tofacitinib. This TCR came from a human donor with alopecia areata.

The CDR3 DNA reads TGTGCCTGGACCTCAAGGCAGGGGGATGAGCAGTTCTTC. This codes for CAWTSRQGDEQFF. The chain links TRBV30 to TRBJ2-1, with 7 bases aligning to TRBD1. The CDR3 spans 13 residues. From germline, CDR1 is GTSNPN and CDR2 SVGIG (reference sequence). Trimming removed 4 bases from V and 8 bases from J; junction bases left unmatched: 8.